This entry lists 8 T cell receptor beta chains sequenced from one sample in a study of T cell responses to AZD1222 COVID-19 vaccine. The repertoire was sequenced with immunoSEQ multiplex PCR; TCRdb's copy has only in-frame clones and lacks some. The sample contains about 140,000 clones, around 93% of which appear only once. The sample consisted of peripheral blood, taken on day 0 of AZD1222 vaccination. These receptors came from an adult in good health.

Comments on this clone: Other nucleotide sequences from this sample produce the same CDR3. CDR3 amino acids: CASSAPGQGGSPLHF. In nucleotides, the CDR3 is TGTGCCAGCAGCGCCCCGGGACAGGGGGGTTCACCCCTCCACTTT. The chain combines TRBV9 with TRBJ1-6, with TRBD1 matching over 11 bases. J lost 9 bases, V lost 3 bases, and 5 bases had no gene match. The CDR3 runs 15 residues. Per germline, CDR1 SGDLS and CDR2 YYNGEE.

This clone was picked up one time. CDR3 protein: CASSSIDNYGYTF. DNA for the CDR3: TGTGCCAGCAGCTCTATCGACAACTATGGCTACACCTTC. The chain has TRBV7-6 and TRBJ1-2, with no clear D. Germline V CDR1 and CDR2: SGHVS, FNYEAQ. The CDR3 has 13 residues. Trimming removed 4 bases at V and 2 bases at J, with 8 bases between.

Only one count was recorded for this clone. The chain is built from TRBV3-1 (or the pseudogene TRBV3-2) and TRBJ2-7, with D possibly TRBD2 on 5 matching bases. V dropped 4 bases and J dropped 7 bases, with 20 bases sitting between them. The CDR3 is made up of 15 amino acids. From germline, CDR1 is LGHDT and CDR2 YNNKEL (reference sequence). CDR3 sequence (DNA): TGTGCCAGCAGCCTCCTTTCGGCAAGCGGTAGGGAGCAGTACTTC. This gives the protein CASSLLSASGREQYF.

The V and J genes are TRBV27 and TRBJ1-6, with D uncertain. Trimming cost V 3 bases and J 7 bases, with 10 bases left between them. Germline CDR1 is MNHEY and CDR2 is SMNVEV (reference sequence). There are 14 residues in the CDR3. The CDR3 reads CASSFWQKNSPLHF. The CDR3 nucleotides read TGTGCCAGCAGTTTCTGGCAGAAGAATTCACCCCTCCACTTT.

The CDR3 DNA is TGCGCCAGCAGCCAAGGTGCGGGGGCTTTTTACAATGAGCAGTTCTTC. As protein: CASSQGAGAFYNEQFF. The V call is TRBV4-3, the J call TRBJ2-1, with TRBD2 as a possible D gene (7 bases). Trimming pared 1 base from V and 4 bases from J, leaving 14 bases between. This CDR3 is built from 16 residues. Germline CDR1 LGHNA, CDR2 YSLEER.

Worth noting for this clone: The conserved closing phenylalanine or tryptophan is absent in this CDR3, likely reflecting a read error. The DNA is left out, because the CDR3 cannot be placed on it with certainty; the CDR3 is given as TCRdb lists it. This chain joins TRBV24-1 and TRBJ1-2. The CDR3 spans 8 amino acids, including both terminal residues. Per germline, CDR1 KGHDR and CDR2 SFDVKD. The CDR3 protein is CATSDPPG.

This chain joins TRBV2 and TRBJ2-3, with D perhaps TRBD1 or TRBD2 (6 bases each). This CDR3 contains 16 residues. V was clipped by 0 bases and J by 2 bases, with 12 bases between them. Germline V gene lookup returns CDR1 SNHLY and CDR2 FYNNEI. The CDR3 reads CASSEAPRGPTDTQYF. The CDR3 nucleotides read TGTGCCAGCAGTGAAGCCCCCCGGGGGCCCACAGATACGCAGTATTTT.

The gene calls are TRBV7-2 and TRBJ2-6, with D perhaps given as TRBD1 or TRBD2 (6 bases each). The V end was cut by 3 bases, the J end by 3 bases, with 12 bases between. Germline values: CDR1 SGHTA, CDR2 FQGNSA. This CDR3 is built from 16 residues. The CDR3 protein is CASSFPGALGANVLTF. As DNA, the CDR3 is TGTGCCAGCAGCTTTCCGGGGGCGCTTGGGGCCAACGTCCTGACTTTC.